This is a list of T cell receptor beta chains from one sample in a study of identical twins. One entry per CDR3 protein, called by TCRdb with MiXCR from the 5' RACE reads. The table lists about 190,000 distinct CDR3 sequences, about a sixth of them singletons. This sample also appeared in a second study, on T cells expressing NK-cell markers.

The sample taken for sequencing was CD8+ T cells sorted from blood. These receptor sequences come from a woman aged 18-29 years in good health. Each CDR3 is given with its conserved first and last residue. D genes are given only for firm matches. Clone size is stated in some rows and not others, as once, few, many or a class when expanded.

j_gene: TRBJ2-3
d_gene: TRBD1
v_gene: TRBV6-4
abundance: medium-sized
len: 15
CDR3nt: TGTGCCAGCAGTGACTCAGGGGGCGGCACAGATACGCAGTATTTT
CDR3aa: CASSDSGGGTDTQYF

j_gene: TRBJ2-1
d_gene: NA
v_gene: TRBV7-9
abundance: NA
len: 11
CDR3nt: TGTGCCAGCAGCTCCAACGATGAGCAGTTCTTC
CDR3aa: CASSSNDEQFF

j_gene: TRBJ2-2
d_gene: NA
v_gene: TRBV10-3
abundance: few
len: 15
CDR3nt: TGTGCCATCAGTGCCTCCCTGAGGGGGGCCGGGGAGCTGTTTTTT
CDR3aa: CAISASLRGAGELFF

j_gene: TRBJ2-7
d_gene: NA
v_gene: TRBV6-2/TRBV6-3
abundance: NA
len: 13
CDR3nt: TGTGCCACCCTGGACTCGTTCGGGAGCGAGCAGTACTTC
CDR3aa: CATLDSFGSEQYF

j_gene: TRBJ2-5
d_gene: TRBD2
v_gene: TRBV12-3/TRBV12-4
abundance: many
len: 14
CDR3nt: TGTGCCAGCAGCCTCGGACTAGCTGGGGGGACCCAGTACTTC
CDR3aa: CASSLGLAGGTQYF

j_gene: TRBJ2-7
d_gene: NA
v_gene: TRBV12-3/TRBV12-4
abundance: NA
len: 16
CDR3nt: TGTGCCAGCAGTTTAGCGGGCTGGGGTTACTCCTACGAGCAGTACTTC
CDR3aa: CASSLAGWGYSYEQYF

j_gene: TRBJ2-3
d_gene: NA
v_gene: TRBV9
abundance: NA
len: 14
CDR3nt: TGTGCCAGCAGCGTAACAGGGATGCTAGATACGCAGTATTTT
CDR3aa: CASSVTGMLDTQYF

j_gene: TRBJ2-5
d_gene: NA
v_gene: TRBV7-9
abundance: NA
len: 13
CDR3nt: TGTGCCAGCAGGTACAGAGGGCAGGGAACCCAGTACTTC
CDR3aa: CASRYRGQGTQYF

j_gene: TRBJ2-7
d_gene: TRBD1
v_gene: TRBV7-6
abundance: few
len: 16
CDR3nt: TGTGCCAGCAGCCCCCGGACGGGACAGGGGGCTTACGAGCAGTACTTC
CDR3aa: CASSPRTGQGAYEQYF

j_gene: TRBJ2-5
d_gene: NA
v_gene: TRBV28
abundance: few
len: 21
CDR3nt: TGTGCCAGCAGTCCTCCCTCCTGGAGGCAGGGACCCGGCTTACCACAAGAGACCCAGTACTTC
CDR3aa: CASSPPSWRQGPGLPQETQYF

j_gene: TRBJ2-3
d_gene: NA
v_gene: TRBV15
abundance: NA
len: 18
CDR3nt: TGTGCCACCAGCAGCCCCTCGACGGGCCGTTTCGTCACAGATACGCAGTATTTT
CDR3aa: CATSSPSTGRFVTDTQYF

j_gene: TRBJ1-1
d_gene: NA
v_gene: TRBV20-1
abundance: many
len: 17
CDR3nt: TGCAGTGCTAGAGATTATATGGGCAGGGAAGGGTCCACTGAAGCTTTCTTT
CDR3aa: CSARDYMGREGSTEAFF

j_gene: TRBJ2-7
d_gene: NA
v_gene: TRBV12-3/TRBV12-4
abundance: NA
len: 12
CDR3nt: TGTGCCAGCAGTTTCCCAAACAAGAAGCAGTACTTC
CDR3aa: CASSFPNKKQYF

j_gene: TRBJ2-7
d_gene: TRBD1
v_gene: TRBV20-1
abundance: many
len: 14
CDR3nt: TGCAGTGCTAAGCCACCCGGGACAGACTACGAGCAGTACTTC
CDR3aa: CSAKPPGTDYEQYF

j_gene: TRBJ2-1
d_gene: TRBD2
v_gene: TRBV12-5
abundance: NA
len: 15
CDR3nt: TGTGCTAGTGGCGAGCGGGAGTTCACCTACAATGAGCAGTTCTTC
CDR3aa: CASGEREFTYNEQFF

j_gene: TRBJ1-1
d_gene: NA
v_gene: TRBV7-9
abundance: few
len: 14
CDR3nt: TGTGCCAGCAGCTTAGAGGGGACTTACACTGAAGCTTTCTTT
CDR3aa: CASSLEGTYTEAFF

j_gene: TRBJ2-1
d_gene: TRBD2
v_gene: TRBV16
abundance: NA
len: 14
CDR3nt: TGTGCCAGCAGCACTACTAGCGGGAGGAGTGAGCAGTTCTTC
CDR3aa: CASSTTSGRSEQFF

j_gene: TRBJ2-7
d_gene: TRBD2
v_gene: TRBV11-2
abundance: few
len: 14
CDR3nt: TGTGCCAGCAGCTCACCGGGACTACACTACGAGCAGTACTTC
CDR3aa: CASSSPGLHYEQYF

j_gene: TRBJ2-7
d_gene: TRBD1
v_gene: TRBV7-9
abundance: NA
len: 14
CDR3nt: TGTGCCAGCAGCTCAGCTATGACAGGGGACGAGCAGTACTTC
CDR3aa: CASSSAMTGDEQYF

j_gene: TRBJ2-5
d_gene: TRBD1
v_gene: TRBV7-9
abundance: few
len: 14
CDR3nt: TGTGCCAGCCACAGGACAGGGGGCCAAGAGACCCAGTACTTC
CDR3aa: CASHRTGGQETQYF

j_gene: TRBJ2-5
d_gene: NA
v_gene: TRBV10-3
abundance: medium-sized
len: 10
CDR3nt: TGTGCCATCGGTGGACAGTTTAAGTACTTC
CDR3aa: CAIGGQFKYF

j_gene: TRBJ2-5
d_gene: TRBD2
v_gene: TRBV3-1
abundance: NA
len: 17
CDR3nt: TGTGCCAGCAGCCAAGGGATCGCGGGAGAGGGTAGAGAGACCCAGTACTTC
CDR3aa: CASSQGIAGEGRETQYF

j_gene: TRBJ2-3
d_gene: NA
v_gene: TRBV6-5
abundance: NA
len: 13
CDR3nt: TGTGCCAGCAGTTATCAGGGATCAGATACGCAGTATTTT
CDR3aa: CASSYQGSDTQYF

j_gene: TRBJ2-7
d_gene: NA
v_gene: TRBV12-3/TRBV12-4
abundance: NA
len: 14
CDR3nt: TGTGCCAGCAGTTTAAGGGAGCTCTCCTACGAGCAGTACTTC
CDR3aa: CASSLRELSYEQYF

j_gene: TRBJ1-1
d_gene: NA
v_gene: TRBV7-9
abundance: NA
len: 13
CDR3nt: TGTGCCAGCAGCGTAGGGGTCGACAGTGAAGCTTTCTTT
CDR3aa: CASSVGVDSEAFF

j_gene: TRBJ2-7
d_gene: NA
v_gene: TRBV4-3
abundance: NA
len: 14
CDR3nt: TGCGCCAGCAGCCAAACGGGGGGCATATACGAGCAGTACTTC
CDR3aa: CASSQTGGIYEQYF

j_gene: TRBJ2-1
d_gene: TRBD2
v_gene: TRBV3-1
abundance: few
len: 16
CDR3nt: TGTGCCAGCAGCCAAGAAGTAGCGGGGGTTTACAATGAGCAGTTCTTC
CDR3aa: CASSQEVAGVYNEQFF

j_gene: TRBJ1-2
d_gene: NA
v_gene: TRBV9
abundance: few
len: 15
CDR3nt: TGTGCCAGCAGCGTAGGTGTACAGCCTAACTATGGCTACACCTTC
CDR3aa: CASSVGVQPNYGYTF

j_gene: TRBJ1-5
d_gene: NA
v_gene: TRBV6-5
abundance: few
len: 17
CDR3nt: TGTGCCAGCAGTTACTCCCGGGCTCGGGAGGGCAATCAGCCCCAGCATTTT
CDR3aa: CASSYSRAREGNQPQHF

j_gene: TRBJ2-7
d_gene: TRBD1
v_gene: TRBV6-6
abundance: NA
len: 12
CDR3nt: TGTGCCAGCAGTTCGACAGGGCCCGAGCAGTACTTC
CDR3aa: CASSSTGPEQYF

j_gene: TRBJ2-1
d_gene: NA
v_gene: TRBV2
abundance: few
len: 15
CDR3nt: TGTGCCAGCAGCGAAGGACAGAACTCCTACAATGAGCAGTTCTTC
CDR3aa: CASSEGQNSYNEQFF

j_gene: TRBJ2-4
d_gene: TRBD2
v_gene: TRBV7-9
abundance: NA
len: 17
CDR3nt: TGTGCCAGCAGCTTGGGGACTAGCGGTTCAGCCAAAAACATTCAGTACTTC
CDR3aa: CASSLGTSGSAKNIQYF

j_gene: TRBJ2-1
d_gene: NA
v_gene: TRBV9
abundance: NA
len: 15
CDR3nt: TGTGCCAGCAGCTCGGAGGGGTCCTCCTACAATGAGCAGTTCTTC
CDR3aa: CASSSEGSSYNEQFF

j_gene: TRBJ2-2
d_gene: NA
v_gene: TRBV15
abundance: NA
len: 15
CDR3nt: TGTGCCACCAGCCTAGGGACACCCTACACCGGGGAGCTGTTTTTT
CDR3aa: CATSLGTPYTGELFF

j_gene: TRBJ2-1
d_gene: NA
v_gene: TRBV7-8
abundance: few
len: 12
CDR3nt: TGTGCCAGCAGCCCGACAGTAGGAGGGGGGTTCTTC
CDR3aa: CASSPTVGGGFF

j_gene: TRBJ2-3
d_gene: NA
v_gene: TRBV29-1
abundance: NA
len: 15
CDR3nt: TGCAGCGTTGAAGACCCGATTACTAGCACAGATACGCAGTATTTT
CDR3aa: CSVEDPITSTDTQYF

j_gene: TRBJ2-2
d_gene: TRBD2
v_gene: TRBV7-9
abundance: few
len: 14
CDR3nt: TGTGCCAGTACCGCGGGAGGGGTTCCCGGGGAGCTGTTTTTT
CDR3aa: CASTAGGVPGELFF

j_gene: TRBJ1-2
d_gene: NA
v_gene: TRBV6-5
abundance: few
len: 16
CDR3nt: TGTGCCAGCAGTTCCCGGACAGCTCACTTTAACTATGGCTACACCTTC
CDR3aa: CASSSRTAHFNYGYTF

j_gene: TRBJ1-5
d_gene: TRBD1
v_gene: TRBV29-1
abundance: NA
len: 15
CDR3nt: TGCAGCGTTGAAGAGGGCCAGGGGGGAGGTCAGCCCCAGCATTTT
CDR3aa: CSVEEGQGGGQPQHF

j_gene: TRBJ2-2
d_gene: NA
v_gene: TRBV11-2
abundance: many
len: 13
CDR3nt: TGTGCCAGCAGAGCGACAATTACGGGGGAGCTGTTTTTT
CDR3aa: CASRATITGELFF

j_gene: TRBJ2-1
d_gene: NA
v_gene: TRBV20-1
abundance: NA
len: 12
CDR3nt: TGCAGTGCCTTCCTAGGATTCAATGAGCAGTTCTTC
CDR3aa: CSAFLGFNEQFF

j_gene: TRBJ1-1
d_gene: NA
v_gene: TRBV9
abundance: many
len: 15
CDR3nt: TGTGCCAGCAGCGTAGGGGGCGAGATTTCCACTGAAGCTTTCTTT
CDR3aa: CASSVGGEISTEAFF

j_gene: TRBJ2-5
d_gene: NA
v_gene: TRBV29-1
abundance: NA
len: 13
CDR3nt: TGCAGCTTTTGGGCTAAAAACCAAGAGACCCAGTACTTC
CDR3aa: CSFWAKNQETQYF

j_gene: TRBJ2-1
d_gene: NA
v_gene: TRBV11-2
abundance: few
len: 17
CDR3nt: TGTGCCAGCAGCTCCGAGCCCCTTAGCGGAATCTACAATGAGCAGTTCTTC
CDR3aa: CASSSEPLSGIYNEQFF

j_gene: TRBJ2-1
d_gene: NA
v_gene: TRBV19
abundance: NA
len: 16
CDR3nt: TGTGCCAGTAGTATCGCCTCGGGTAGCTCCTACAATGAGCAGTTCTTC
CDR3aa: CASSIASGSSYNEQFF

j_gene: TRBJ2-2
d_gene: TRBD2
v_gene: TRBV11-2
abundance: NA
len: 18
CDR3nt: TGTGCCAGCAGCCCCAACCCGGCTAGCGGGGGGGCATCGGGGGAGCTGTTTTTT
CDR3aa: CASSPNPASGGASGELFF

j_gene: TRBJ2-7
d_gene: TRBD2
v_gene: TRBV4-1
abundance: NA
len: 15
CDR3nt: TGCGCCAGCAGCCAAGGTATAGCGGGGTCCTACGAGCAGTACTTC
CDR3aa: CASSQGIAGSYEQYF

j_gene: TRBJ1-2
d_gene: NA
v_gene: TRBV5-6
abundance: few
len: 14
CDR3nt: TGTGCCAGCAGCGCCGAAGGGACGGGTTATGGCTACACCTTC
CDR3aa: CASSAEGTGYGYTF

j_gene: TRBJ2-1
d_gene: NA
v_gene: TRBV24-1
abundance: few
len: 15
CDR3nt: TGTGCCACCAGTCCGGCCGATGCCCTAATCAATGAGCAGTTCTTC
CDR3aa: CATSPADALINEQFF

j_gene: TRBJ1-2
d_gene: TRBD1
v_gene: TRBV5-1
abundance: NA
len: 16
CDR3nt: TGCGCCAGCAGCGCAGGGACAGTGTGGACTAACTATGGCTACACCTTC
CDR3aa: CASSAGTVWTNYGYTF

j_gene: TRBJ2-2
d_gene: NA
v_gene: TRBV5-1
abundance: many
len: 12
CDR3nt: TGCGCCAGCAGCTTTCGTCCCGGGGAGCTGTTTTTT
CDR3aa: CASSFRPGELFF

j_gene: TRBJ1-1
d_gene: NA
v_gene: TRBV12-3/TRBV12-4
abundance: few
len: 14
CDR3nt: TGTGCCAGCAGTTGGGGCAGGGTTTTCACTGAAGCTTTCTTT
CDR3aa: CASSWGRVFTEAFF

j_gene: TRBJ2-7
d_gene: NA
v_gene: TRBV20-1
abundance: NA
len: 13
CDR3nt: TGCAGTGCTAAAGGCGCATTCTCCTACGAGCAGTACTTC
CDR3aa: CSAKGAFSYEQYF

j_gene: TRBJ2-7
d_gene: TRBD1
v_gene: TRBV20-1
abundance: few
len: 15
CDR3nt: TGCAGTGCTACCAGGGGGCGCGGGGCCTCCTACGAGCAGTACTTC
CDR3aa: CSATRGRGASYEQYF

j_gene: TRBJ1-5
d_gene: TRBD1
v_gene: TRBV7-9
abundance: many
len: 14
CDR3nt: TGTGCCAGCAGCTTAGGACAGGGAGATCAGCCCCAGCATTTT
CDR3aa: CASSLGQGDQPQHF